The present TCR beta chain was sequenced within a study of T cell clonality in common variable immunodeficiency. This clone was counted many times. The read ends 3 residues before the CDR3 terminus; that terminus is restored from the germline J gene. Trimming cost V 3 bases and J 3 bases; bases outside gene matches: 6. The CDR3 loop spans 15 amino acids. Per the germline V gene, CDR1 is MGHRA and CDR2 is YSYEKL. Generated by immunoSEQ multiplex PCR, the TCRdb table keeps only in-frame clones and is missing some. Recorded here are tens of thousands of clones, none singletons. The material sequenced was peripheral blood mononuclear cells. This chain uses TRBV4-1 with TRBJ2-7, with TRBD1 matching 9 bases. The sequence derives from a person aged 18 to 70 in good health. The sequenced CDR3 bases are TGCGCCAGCAGCCACCTCGGGACAGGGATCTACGAG. Protein sequence: CASSHLGTGIYE. The CDR3 in its entirety is CASSHLGTGIYEQYF.